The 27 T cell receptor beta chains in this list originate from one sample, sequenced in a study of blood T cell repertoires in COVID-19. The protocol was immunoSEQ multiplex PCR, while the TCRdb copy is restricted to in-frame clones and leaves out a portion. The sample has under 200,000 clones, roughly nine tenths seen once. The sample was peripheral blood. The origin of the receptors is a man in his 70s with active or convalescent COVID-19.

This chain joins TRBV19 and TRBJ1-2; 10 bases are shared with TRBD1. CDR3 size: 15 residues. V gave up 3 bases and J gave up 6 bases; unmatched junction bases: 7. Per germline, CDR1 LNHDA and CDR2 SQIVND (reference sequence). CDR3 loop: CASSIDRGRSNGYTF. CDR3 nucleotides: TGTGCCAGTAGTATTGACAGGGGGCGGAGTAATGGCTACACCTTC.

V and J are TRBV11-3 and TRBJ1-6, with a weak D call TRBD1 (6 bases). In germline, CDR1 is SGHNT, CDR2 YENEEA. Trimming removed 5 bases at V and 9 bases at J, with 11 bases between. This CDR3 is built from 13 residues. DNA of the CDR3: TGTGCCAGCAGCCGGACAGCACTTTCACCCCTCCACTTT. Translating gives CASSRTALSPLHF.

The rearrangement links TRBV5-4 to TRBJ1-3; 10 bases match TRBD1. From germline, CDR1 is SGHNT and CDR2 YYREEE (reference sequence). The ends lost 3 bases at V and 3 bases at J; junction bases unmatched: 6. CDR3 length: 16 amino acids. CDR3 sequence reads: CASSWGTGASGNTIYF. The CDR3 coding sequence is TGTGCCAGCAGCTGGGGGACAGGGGCTAGTGGAAACACCATATATTTT. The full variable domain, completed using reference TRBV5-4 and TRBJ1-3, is ETGVTQSPTHLIKTRGQQVTLRCSSQSGHNTVSWYQQALGQGPQFIFQYYREEENGRGNFPPRFSGLQFPNYSSELNVNALELDDSALYLCASSWGTGASGNTIYFGEGSWLTVV.

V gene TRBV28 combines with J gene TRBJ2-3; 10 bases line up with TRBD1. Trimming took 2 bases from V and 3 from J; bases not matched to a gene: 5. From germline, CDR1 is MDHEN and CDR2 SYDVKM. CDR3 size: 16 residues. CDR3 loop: CASSLPGTGETDTQYF. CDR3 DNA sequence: TGTGCCAGCAGTTTACCCGGGACAGGGGAGACAGATACGCAGTATTTT.

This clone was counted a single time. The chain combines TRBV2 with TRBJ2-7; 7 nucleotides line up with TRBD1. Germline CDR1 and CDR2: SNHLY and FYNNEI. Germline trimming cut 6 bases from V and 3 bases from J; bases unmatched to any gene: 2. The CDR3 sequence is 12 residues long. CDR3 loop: CASRDRNYEQYF. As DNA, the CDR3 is TGTGCCAGCAGGGACAGGAACTACGAGCAGTACTTC. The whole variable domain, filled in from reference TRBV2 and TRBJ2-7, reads EPEVTQTPSHQVTQMGQEVILRCVPISNHLYFYWYRQILGQKVEFLVSFYNNEISEKSEIFDDQFSVERPDGSNFTLKIRSTKLEDSAMYFCASRDRNYEQYFGPGTRLTVT.

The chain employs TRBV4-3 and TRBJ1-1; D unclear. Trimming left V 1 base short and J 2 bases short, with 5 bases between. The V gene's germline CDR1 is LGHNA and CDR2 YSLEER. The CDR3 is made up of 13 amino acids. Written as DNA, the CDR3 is TGCGCCAGCAGCCAAGCGCGAAACACTGAAGCTTTCTTT. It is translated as CASSQARNTEAFF.

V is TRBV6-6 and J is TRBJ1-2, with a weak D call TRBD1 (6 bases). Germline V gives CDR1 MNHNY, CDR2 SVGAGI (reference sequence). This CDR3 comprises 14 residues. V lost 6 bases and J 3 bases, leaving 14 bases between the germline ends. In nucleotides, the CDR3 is TGTGCCAGCAGCCGTGCAGGGGTAGACTATGGCTACACCTTC. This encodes CASSRAGVDYGYTF.

CDR3: CASSQLAGAPGELFF. The CDR3, as DNA: TGTGCCAGTAGTCAACTAGCGGGAGCTCCCGGGGAGCTGTTTTTT. This chain uses TRBV19 with TRBJ2-2, with 11 bases fitting TRBD2. V shed 5 bases, J shed 6 bases, and the junction held 5 bases outside the gene matches. The CDR3 contains 15 residues. CDR1 and CDR2 from the germline V gene are LNHDA and SQIVND (reference sequence).

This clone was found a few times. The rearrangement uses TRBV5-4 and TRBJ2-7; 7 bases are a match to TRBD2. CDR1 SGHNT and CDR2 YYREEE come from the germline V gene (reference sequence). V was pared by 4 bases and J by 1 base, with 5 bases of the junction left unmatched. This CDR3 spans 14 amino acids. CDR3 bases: TGTGCCAGCAGCCCCCAGCGGGATTCCTACGAGCAGTACTTC. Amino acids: CASSPQRDSYEQYF.

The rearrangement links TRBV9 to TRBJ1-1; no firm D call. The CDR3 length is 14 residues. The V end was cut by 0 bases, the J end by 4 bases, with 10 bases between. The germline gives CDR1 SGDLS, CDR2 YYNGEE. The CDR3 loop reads CASSVGWAGTEAFF. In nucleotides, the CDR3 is TGTGCCAGCAGCGTAGGTTGGGCCGGCACTGAAGCTTTCTTT.

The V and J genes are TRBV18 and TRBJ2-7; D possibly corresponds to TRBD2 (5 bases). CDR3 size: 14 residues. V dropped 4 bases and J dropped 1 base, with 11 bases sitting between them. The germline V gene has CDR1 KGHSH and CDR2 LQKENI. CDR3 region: CASSRGGDSYEQYF. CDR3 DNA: TGTGCCAGCTCACGTGGAGGCGATTCCTACGAGCAGTACTTC.

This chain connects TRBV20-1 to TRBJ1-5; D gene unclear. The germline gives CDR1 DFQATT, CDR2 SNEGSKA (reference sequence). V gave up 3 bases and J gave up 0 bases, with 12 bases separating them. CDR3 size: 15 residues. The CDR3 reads CSASDGLYSNQPQHF. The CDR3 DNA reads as TGCAGTGCTAGTGACGGACTCTATAGCAATCAGCCCCAGCATTTT.

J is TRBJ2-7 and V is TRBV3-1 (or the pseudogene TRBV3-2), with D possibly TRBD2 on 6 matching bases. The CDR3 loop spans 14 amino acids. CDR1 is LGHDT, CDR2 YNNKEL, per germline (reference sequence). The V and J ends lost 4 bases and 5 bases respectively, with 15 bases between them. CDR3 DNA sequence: TGTGCCAGCAGCCCCCCGGGGAGGCCCCACGAGCAGTACTTC. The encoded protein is CASSPPGRPHEQYF.

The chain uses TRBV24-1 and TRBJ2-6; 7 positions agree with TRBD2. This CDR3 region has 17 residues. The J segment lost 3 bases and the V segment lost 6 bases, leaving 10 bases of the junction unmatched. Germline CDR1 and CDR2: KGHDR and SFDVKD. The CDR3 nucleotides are TGTGCCACCAGTCCCCGGCCTGGGAGGGGTGGGGCCAACGTCCTGACTTTC. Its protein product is CATSPRPGRGGANVLTF.

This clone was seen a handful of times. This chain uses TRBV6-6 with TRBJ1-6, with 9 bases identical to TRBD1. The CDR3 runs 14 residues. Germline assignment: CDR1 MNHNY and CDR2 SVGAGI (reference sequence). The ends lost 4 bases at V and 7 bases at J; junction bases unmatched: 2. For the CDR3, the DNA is TGTGCCAGCAGTTCCACAGGGGGCAATTCACCCCTCCACTTT. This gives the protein CASSSTGGNSPLHF.

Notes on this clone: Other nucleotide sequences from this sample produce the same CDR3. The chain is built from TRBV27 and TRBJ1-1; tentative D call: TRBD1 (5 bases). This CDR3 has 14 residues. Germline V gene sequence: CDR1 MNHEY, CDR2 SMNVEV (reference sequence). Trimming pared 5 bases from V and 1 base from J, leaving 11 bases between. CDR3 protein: CASSLAGGNTEAFF. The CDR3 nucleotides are TGTGCCAGCAGTCTCGCGGGGGGGAACACTGAAGCTTTCTTT.

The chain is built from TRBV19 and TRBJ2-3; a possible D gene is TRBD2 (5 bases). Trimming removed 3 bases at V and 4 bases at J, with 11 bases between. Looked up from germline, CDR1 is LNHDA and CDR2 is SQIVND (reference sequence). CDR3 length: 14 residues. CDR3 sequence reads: CASSIGRLADTQYF. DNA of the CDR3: TGTGCCAGTAGTATTGGGAGATTGGCAGATACGCAGTATTTT.

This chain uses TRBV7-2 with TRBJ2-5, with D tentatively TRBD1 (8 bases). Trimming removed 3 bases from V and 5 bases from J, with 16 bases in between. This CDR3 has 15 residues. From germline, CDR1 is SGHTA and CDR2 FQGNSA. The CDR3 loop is CASSLGGQGGETQYF. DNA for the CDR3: TGTGCCAGCAGCTTGGGAGGACAGGGAGGGGAGACCCAGTACTTC.

CDR3 region: CASNWSGGQKETQYF. Written as DNA, the CDR3 is TGTGCCAGCAACTGGTCAGGGGGACAGAAAGAGACCCAGTACTTC. This chain connects TRBV2 to TRBJ2-5, with 7 positions matching TRBD1. This CDR3 is 15 amino acids long. Looked up from germline, CDR1 is SNHLY and CDR2 is FYNNEI. V dropped 7 bases and J dropped 3; count of bases not matched to a gene: 11. Full variable domain (rest looked up from reference TRBV2 and TRBJ2-5): EPEVTQTPSHQVTQMGQEVILRCVPISNHLYFYWYRQILGQKVEFLVSFYNNEISEKSEIFDDQFSVERPDGSNFTLKIRSTKLEDSAMYFCASNWSGGQKETQYFGPGTRLLVL.

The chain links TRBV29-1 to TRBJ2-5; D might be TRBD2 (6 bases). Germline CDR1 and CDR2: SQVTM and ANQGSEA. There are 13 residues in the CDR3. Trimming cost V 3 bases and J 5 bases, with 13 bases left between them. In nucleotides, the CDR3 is TGCAGCGTTGACCAGGGAGGCGGGGAGACCCAGTACTTC. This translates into CSVDQGGGETQYF.

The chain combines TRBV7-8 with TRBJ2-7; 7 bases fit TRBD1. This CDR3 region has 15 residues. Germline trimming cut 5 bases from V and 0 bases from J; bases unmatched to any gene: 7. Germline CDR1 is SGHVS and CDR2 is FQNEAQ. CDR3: CASSPTGDLSYEQYF. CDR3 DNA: TGTGCCAGCAGCCCAACAGGGGACCTCTCCTACGAGCAGTACTTC.

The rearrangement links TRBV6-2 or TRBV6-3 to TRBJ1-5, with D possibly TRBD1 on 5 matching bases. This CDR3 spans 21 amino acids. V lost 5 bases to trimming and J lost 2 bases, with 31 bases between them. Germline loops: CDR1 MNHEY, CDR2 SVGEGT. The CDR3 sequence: CASSNYLSGTRISRGNQPQHF. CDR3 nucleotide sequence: TGTGCCAGCAGTAATTATCTATCCGGGACTCGTATTAGTAGGGGCAATCAGCCCCAGCATTTT.

In DNA form, the CDR3 reads TGTGCCACAGACAGGCAGAGCTCCTATAATTCACCCCTCCACTTT. This sequence encodes CATDRQSSYNSPLHF. The rearrangement links TRBV6-6 to TRBJ1-6; a weak D match, TRBD1 (6 bases). V dropped 10 bases and J dropped 0 bases, with 13 bases sitting between them. Germline CDR1 is MNHNY and CDR2 is SVGAGI (reference sequence). The CDR3 runs to 15 residues.

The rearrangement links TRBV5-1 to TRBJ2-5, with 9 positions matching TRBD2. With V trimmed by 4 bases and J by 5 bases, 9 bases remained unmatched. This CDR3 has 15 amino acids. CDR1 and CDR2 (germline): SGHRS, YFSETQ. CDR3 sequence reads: CASSKSGGSRETQYF. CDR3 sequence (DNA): TGCGCCAGCAGCAAGAGCGGGGGGTCTCGGGAGACCCAGTACTTC.

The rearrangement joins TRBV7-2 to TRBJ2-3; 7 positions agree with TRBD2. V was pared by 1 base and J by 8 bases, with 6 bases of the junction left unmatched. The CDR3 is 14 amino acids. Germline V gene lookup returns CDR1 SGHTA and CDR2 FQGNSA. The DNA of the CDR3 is TGTGCCAGCAGCTTAGATGCGGGGAGGGGTACGCAGTATTTT. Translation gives CASSLDAGRGTQYF. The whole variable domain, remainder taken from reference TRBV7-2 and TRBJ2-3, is GAGVSQSPSNKVTEKGKDVELRCDPISGHTALYWYRQSLGQGLEFLIYFQGNSAPDKSGLPSDRFSAERTGGSVSTLTIQRTQQEDSAVYLCASSLDAGRGTQYFGPGTRLTVL.

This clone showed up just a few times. CDR3 DNA sequence: TGTGCCACCGGGAGGGGGAACACCGGGGAGCTGTTTTTT. Its protein product is CATGRGNTGELFF. The V and J genes are TRBV15 and TRBJ2-2; 7 bases are shared with TRBD2. Germline CDR1 LNHNV, CDR2 YYDKDF (reference sequence). The CDR3 loop spans 13 amino acids. The junction had 1 base not matched to a gene; V was cut back by 8 bases and J by 1 base.

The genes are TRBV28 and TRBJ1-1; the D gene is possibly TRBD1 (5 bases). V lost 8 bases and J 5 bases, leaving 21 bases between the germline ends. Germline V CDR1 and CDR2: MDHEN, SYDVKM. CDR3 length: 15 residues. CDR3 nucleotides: TGTGCCAGCCTCCCAGGGTGGGCCGCCGGGACTGAAGCTTTCTTT. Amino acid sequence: CASLPGWAAGTEAFF. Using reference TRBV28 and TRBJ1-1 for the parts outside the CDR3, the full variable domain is DVKVTQSSRYLVKRTGEKVFLECVQDMDHENMFWYRQDPGLGLRLIYFSYDVKMKEKGDIPEGYSVSREKKERFSLILESASTNQTSMYLCASLPGWAAGTEAFFGQGTRLTVV.